This TCR beta chain was recorded in a study of blood T cell repertoires in COVID-19. Deletions cut 0 bases from V and 0 bases from J, with 12 bases between. The CDR3 consists of 17 residues. The germline V gene encodes CDR1 SGHNT and CDR2 YYREEE (reference sequence). In the original analysis: Nucleated cell counts were estimated from reference gene primer amplification. Sequencing used immunoSEQ multiplex PCR; TCRdb keeps in-frame clones, though not all of them. V and J calls and clone size follow that table, whereas D and trimming were derived from the DNA. The data hold roughly 170,000 clones, with less than 85% observed a single time.

This TCR derives from a human donor in a cohort sampled during active COVID-19. This chain uses TRBV5-4 with TRBJ2-2; TRBD1 might be the D (6 bases). Sequencing used peripheral blood. CDR3 protein: CASSLAGQGTNTGELFF. The CDR3 nucleotides are TGTGCCAGCAGCTTGGCCGGGCAGGGGACGAACACCGGGGAGCTGTTTTTT.